This T cell receptor beta chain was documented in a study of T cell responses to AZD1222 COVID-19 vaccine. Assay used: immunoSEQ multiplex PCR; TCRdb lists only in-frame clones, some missing. The profile shows fewer than 130,000 clones, around 90% of them singletons. Comment on this clone: Antigen: not known.

The study, taken as a whole, reports: Among the donors, most were white British and more were female, and clonal diversity was possibly underestimated. A reported finding is that nearly half of spike-specific TCRs target unmutated variant regions. With two AZD1222 doses given, Spike-specific TCR breadth and depth both rose. Only a handful of people who got AZD1222 tested seropositive at baseline.

Germline assignment: CDR1 MNHEY and CDR2 SMNVEV (reference sequence). V shed 4 bases, J shed 5 bases, and the junction held 6 bases outside the gene matches. The CDR3 is 14 residues long. The material was peripheral blood, obtained on day 0 of AZD1222 vaccination. This receptor was taken from an adult in good health. The V and J genes are TRBV27 and TRBJ2-7, with 9 bases that match TRBD1. The CDR3, as DNA: TGTGCCAGCAGTTCCCTCCGGACAGGGGACGAGCAGTACTTC. Protein sequence: CASSSLRTGDEQYF.